These 26 T cell receptor beta chains were all obtained from the same sample, sequenced in a study of T cell changes during pregnancy in multiple sclerosis. The protocol was immunoSEQ multiplex PCR, while the TCRdb copy is restricted to in-frame clones and leaves out a portion. This repertoire shows tens of thousands of clones, around 92% found once; its top ten account for roughly 1.9%. The sample was peripheral blood, taken in the third trimester of pregnancy. Receptor source: a female donor in good health, enrolled as a control in a pregnancy study.

The chain employs TRBV19 and TRBJ1-5; D may be TRBD1 (6 bases). Trimming removed 6 bases from V and 6 bases from J, with 15 bases in between. Germline V gene data show CDR1 as LNHDA and CDR2 as SQIVND (reference sequence). The CDR3 consists of 14 residues. The CDR3 here is CASRSLQGFQPQHF. CDR3 sequence (DNA): TGTGCCAGTAGATCCCTACAGGGTTTTCAGCCCCAGCATTTT.

This clone was seen just once. This chain links TRBV6-6 with TRBJ2-4; no clear D gene. Germline CDR1 is MNHNY and CDR2 is SVGAGI (reference sequence). The CDR3 runs to 15 residues. V was clipped by 0 bases and J by 0 bases, with 6 bases between them. CDR3 sequence reads: CASSYSRGAKNIQYF. CDR3 sequence (DNA): TGTGCCAGCAGTTACTCTCGAGGAGCCAAAAACATTCAGTACTTC.

This chain uses TRBV27 with TRBJ2-5, with TRBD2 identical over 10 bases. V gave up 6 bases and J gave up 5 bases; unmatched junction bases: 9. The CDR3 spans 15 residues. The germline V gene encodes CDR1 MNHEY and CDR2 SMNVEV (reference sequence). CDR3 sequence reads: CASRAAGGGGETQYF. CDR3 DNA: TGTGCCAGCAGAGCAGCGGGAGGGGGCGGGGAGACCCAGTACTTC.

The chain recombines TRBV7-2 with TRBJ2-5, with 10 bases fitting TRBD2. Germline CDR1 reads SGHTA; CDR2 reads FQGNSA. Trimming removed 3 bases from V and 0 bases from J; junction bases left unmatched: 1. CDR3 length equals 15 residues. The chain's CDR3 is CASSFSGGYQETQYF. DNA for the CDR3: TGTGCCAGCAGCTTTAGCGGGGGGTACCAAGAGACCCAGTACTTC.

The V call is TRBV21-1, the J call TRBJ2-1; TRBD1 is the table's D call and was not checked against the DNA. TRBV21-1 is an annotated pseudogene. CDR3 length equals 14 residues. DNA for the CDR3: TGTGCCAGCAGCAGAGGGGACAGGGGCGGTGAGCAGTTCTTC. This gives the protein CASSRGDRGGEQFF.

The V and J genes are TRBV15 and TRBJ1-4, with no clear D. V lost 1 base, J lost 1 base, and 10 bases lay in between. The CDR3 totals 16 residues. In germline, CDR1 is LNHNV, CDR2 YYDKDF (reference sequence). The CDR3 protein is CATSRGNSLTNEKLFF. In DNA form, the CDR3 reads TGTGCCACCAGCAGAGGGAATAGCTTAACTAATGAAAAACTGTTTTTT.

The chain joins TRBV27 to TRBJ1-2; 9 nucleotides agree with TRBD1. Germline V lookup: CDR1 MNHEY, CDR2 SMNVEV (reference sequence). There are 15 residues in the CDR3. The trim removed 6 bases at V and 4 bases at J, leaving 9 bases unmatched. CDR3 sequence: CASSDPGTGIYGYTF. Here the CDR3 DNA reads TGTGCCAGCAGCGACCCCGGGACAGGGATCTATGGCTACACCTTC.

This clone was picked up one time. CDR3 in amino acids: CASSADRGYQPQHF. DNA of the CDR3: TGCGCCAGCAGCGCCGACAGGGGTTATCAGCCCCAGCATTTT. The chain joins TRBV4-3 to TRBJ1-5; TRBD1 matches at 8 bases. CDR1 and CDR2 (germline): LGHNA, YSLEER. V dropped 5 bases and J dropped 5; count of bases not matched to a gene: 5. The CDR3 runs to 14 residues.

The rearrangement links TRBV19 to TRBJ2-1, with TRBD2 matching over 8 bases. From germline, CDR1 is LNHDA and CDR2 SQIVND (reference sequence). The ends lost 5 bases at V and 1 base at J; junction bases unmatched: 7. The CDR3 contains 16 residues. The CDR3 loop reads CASSPSRGGSYNEQFF. Here the CDR3 DNA reads TGTGCCAGTAGTCCGAGTCGGGGGGGGTCCTACAATGAGCAGTTCTTC.

This clone has a handful of counts. The V gene is TRBV7-2, the J gene TRBJ2-7; 13 nucleotides align to TRBD2. Germline V CDR1 and CDR2: SGHTA, FQGNSA. This CDR3 is 14 amino acids long. V was pared by 1 base and J by 9 bases, with 3 bases of the junction left unmatched. In DNA form, the CDR3 reads TGTGCCAGCAGCTTAGGACTAGCGGGAGGAAGGCAGTACTTC. Its translation: CASSLGLAGGRQYF.

The chain joins TRBV27 to TRBJ2-1; tentative D call: TRBD2 (5 bases). Trimming took off 4 bases at V and 0 bases at J, with 16 bases between the two ends. Germline lookup yields CDR1 MNHEY and CDR2 SMNVEV (reference sequence). CDR3 length: 17 residues. In DNA, the CDR3 is TGTGCCAGCAGTTCAAGGGCGGGCCTAAGCTCCTACAATGAGCAGTTCTTC. Translated: CASSSRAGLSSYNEQFF.

Only a few counts were recorded for this clone. The chain couples TRBV19 to TRBJ2-1; D gene uncertain. Germline CDR1 is LNHDA and CDR2 is SQIVND (reference sequence). CDR3 size: 15 residues. V was pared by 3 bases and J by 5 bases, with 14 bases between. DNA for the CDR3: TGTGCCAGTAGTATCCGATACCGACTCGACAATGAGCAGTTCTTC. Translated, it gives CASSIRYRLDNEQFF.

This chain uses TRBV5-1 with TRBJ2-7; the match to TRBD1 covers 9 bases. The CDR3 extends over 15 amino acids. From germline, CDR1 is SGHRS and CDR2 YFSETQ. The V segment lost 0 bases and the J segment 6 bases; nucleotides outside the gene matches: 7. The CDR3 spells CASSLEGQGRGEQYF. The CDR3 bases are TGCGCCAGCAGCTTGGAGGGACAGGGTAGAGGCGAGCAGTACTTC.

Notes on this clone: The junction differs from germline at one of its ends, possibly a read error. J is TRBJ2-7 and V is TRBV27; 8 bases fit TRBD1. CDR1 is MNHEY and CDR2 is SMNVEV in the germline V gene (reference sequence). CDR3 size: 15 residues. For the CDR3, the DNA is TGTGCCAGCAGCCCCATGACAGGGGTCTCCAACGAGCAGTACTTC. Its translation: CASSPMTGVSNEQYF.

This sequence joins TRBV7-8 and TRBJ1-2; D might be TRBD1 (6 bases). Trimming took 2 bases from V and 0 from J, leaving 13 bases between them. Germline V lookup: CDR1 SGHVS, CDR2 FQNEAQ. The CDR3 covers 16 residues. The CDR3 region has the DNA TGTGCCAGCAGCTTATCCCCAGGGGTTCCTAACTATGGCTACACCTTC. Protein: CASSLSPGVPNYGYTF.

The rearrangement uses TRBV27 and TRBJ1-1; 10 nucleotides align to TRBD1. The V and J ends lost 4 bases and 5 bases, in that order; junction bases with no gene match: 7. CDR3 length: 15 amino acids. The V gene's germline CDR1 is MNHEY and CDR2 SMNVEV (reference sequence). CDR3 region: CASSSPGQGHTEAFF. DNA for the CDR3: TGTGCCAGCAGTTCACCGGGACAGGGGCATACTGAAGCTTTCTTT.

The gene calls are TRBV29-1 and TRBJ2-7; TRBD2 aligns across 9 bases. V was pared by 1 base and J by 6 bases, with 7 bases of the junction left unmatched. The CDR3 spans 14 residues. In germline, CDR1 is SQVTM, CDR2 ANQGSEA. The CDR3, as DNA: TGCAGCGTTGAAGTTCTCAGCGGGAGGTCCGAGCAGTACTTC. This translates into CSVEVLSGRSEQYF.

The chain recombines TRBV19 with TRBJ1-5, with D unclear. The CDR3 has 12 amino acids. Germline V gene sequence: CDR1 LNHDA, CDR2 SQIVND (reference sequence). The V end was cut by 3 bases, the J end by 7 bases, with 7 bases between. CDR3 sequence: CASSISRQPQHF. In nucleotides, the CDR3 is TGTGCCAGTAGTATCAGCAGGCAGCCCCAGCATTTT.

In its sample, this clone was seen a few times. The chain uses TRBV18 and TRBJ1-1; TRBD1 matches at 10 bases. The CDR3 runs to 16 residues. CDR1 and CDR2 (germline): KGHSH, LQKENI. Trimming cost V 3 bases and J 0 bases; bases outside gene matches: 4. CDR3 loop: CASSPLGTGVNTEAFF. The CDR3 DNA follows: TGTGCCAGCTCACCTTTGGGGACAGGGGTGAACACTGAAGCTTTCTTT.

The chain recombines TRBV6-1 with TRBJ1-3; 9 positions match TRBD1. Germline CDR1 MNHNS, CDR2 SASEGT. CDR3 length: 15 amino acids. With 5 bases clipped from V and 4 bases from J, the junction kept 6 bases outside the gene matches. The CDR3 sequence is CASSLGTGSGNTIYF. CDR3 coding DNA: TGTGCCAGCAGTCTCGGGACAGGGTCAGGAAACACCATATATTTT.

The rearrangement links TRBV5-5 to TRBJ2-7; D possibly corresponds to TRBD2 (6 bases). V lost 0 bases to trimming and J lost 7 bases, with 14 bases between them. The CDR3 sequence is 14 residues long. Germline CDR1 is SGHKS and CDR2 is YYEKEE (reference sequence). The CDR3 DNA reads as TGTGCCAGCAGCTTGGTTCTGGAGGGAAGGGAGCAGTACTTC. Translation gives CASSLVLEGREQYF.

The gene calls are TRBV15 and TRBJ2-1; D is unresolved. The CDR3 runs 12 residues. V lost 2 bases and J 9 bases, leaving 8 bases between the germline ends. Germline CDR1 reads LNHNV; CDR2 reads YYDKDF (reference sequence). DNA for the CDR3: TGTGCCACCAGCAGACTCACACGTGAGCAGTTCTTC. It is translated as CATSRLTREQFF. Combining the CDR3 with reference TRBV15 and TRBJ2-1 gives the whole variable domain DAMVIQNPRYQVTQFGKPVTLSCSQTLNHNVMYWYQQKSSQAPKLLFHYYDKDFNNEADTPDNFQSRRPNTSFCFLDIRSPGLGDTAMYLCATSRLTREQFFGPGTRLTVL.

The genes are TRBV7-2 and TRBJ2-4; D unresolved. Germline CDR1 reads SGHTA; CDR2 reads FQGNSA. The CDR3 has 11 amino acids. Trimming cost V 5 bases and J 9 bases, with 8 bases left between them. CDR3 sequence reads: CASSPLTIQYF. In nucleotides, the CDR3 is TGTGCCAGCAGCCCCCTAACCATTCAGTACTTC.

V and J are TRBV29-1 and TRBJ1-2, with a possible D match to TRBD1 (5 bases). Trimming removed 0 bases at V and 3 bases at J, with 8 bases between. The CDR3 loop spans 13 amino acids. Germline V gene lookup returns CDR1 SQVTM and CDR2 ANQGSEA. CDR3 coding DNA: TGCAGCGTTGAAGATGTAGGGGACTATGGCTACACCTTC. Translating gives CSVEDVGDYGYTF.

The rearrangement uses TRBV14 and TRBJ2-1; no firm D call. V was cut by 2 bases and J by 1 base, with 6 bases left in between. CDR3 size: 14 residues. Per germline, CDR1 SGHDN and CDR2 FVKESK. CDR3 in DNA: TGTGCCAGCAGCCAACTGTCTTCCTACAATGAGCAGTTCTTC. Its protein product is CASSQLSSYNEQFF.

J is TRBJ2-7 and V is TRBV18; 10 bases map to TRBD1. The CDR3 is 18 amino acids. V shed 3 bases and J 5 bases; nucleotides not matched to a gene: 16. Germline-derived CDR1 and CDR2 are KGHSH and LQKENI. This CDR3 is CASSPPNGAGQGRHEQYF. The CDR3 DNA reads TGTGCCAGCTCACCGCCTAACGGGGCGGGACAGGGGAGGCACGAGCAGTACTTC.